The 22 T cell receptor beta chains presented below share a single source sample, sequenced in a study of relationships among human T cell subsets. Semiquantitative ARM-PCR amplified T cell receptor alpha and beta CDR3 regions from mRNA. ARM-PCR used tagged nested gene-specific primers, then communal superprimers for exponential amplification. TCRdb reprocessed the multiplex PCR reads with MiXCR, giving one entry per CDR3 protein. The data show 4,000 to 6,000 distinct CDR3 sequences, approximately 84% seen once. Input material: total T cells sorted from blood. The receptor set was obtained from a man aged 35 to 55 in good health.

The chain employs TRBV1 and TRBJ2-5. TRBV1 represents a pseudogene. The CDR3 extends over 11 amino acids. The CDR3 bases are TGCACCACCGACGGGGAAGAGACCCAGTACTTC. Its protein product is CTTDGEETQYF.

The genes are TRBV6-5 and TRBJ1-3, with D uncertain. This CDR3 spans 15 amino acids. Germline CDR1 and CDR2: MNHEY and SVGAGI. The ends were cut back, 4 bases at V and 0 bases at J, with 10 bases in the middle. For the CDR3, the DNA is TGTGCCAGCAGTTCGATGCGGACCTCTGGAAACACCATATATTTT. Encoded protein: CASSSMRTSGNTIYF.

This sequence joins TRBV28 and TRBJ2-7, with D possibly called TRBD1 or TRBD2 (5 bases each). V was trimmed by 6 bases and J by 6 bases, leaving 12 bases between them. Germline CDR1 and CDR2: MDHEN and SYDVKM. The CDR3 is made up of 12 amino acids. DNA for the CDR3: TGTGCCAGCAGCGGACCTGGGGGCGAGCAGTACTTC. This translates into CASSGPGGEQYF.

This clonotype was seen once. V usage is TRBV2 and J usage is TRBJ1-5; D is ambiguous. Trimming took off 3 bases at V and 6 bases at J, with 6 bases between the two ends. Germline loops: CDR1 SNHLY, CDR2 FYNNEI. The CDR3 length is 12 residues. This CDR3 is CASSDGRQPQHF. In DNA form, the CDR3 reads TGTGCCAGCAGTGACGGCCGTCAGCCCCAGCATTTT.

The genes are TRBV20-1 and TRBJ1-1; D gene unclear. CDR1 DFQATT and CDR2 SNEGSKA come from the germline V gene (reference sequence). The V end was cut by 3 bases, the J end by 5 bases, with 7 bases between. This CDR3 comprises 11 residues. The CDR3 protein is CSARRETEAFF. CDR3 nucleotides: TGCAGTGCTAGGCGAGAAACTGAAGCTTTCTTT.

V is TRBV7-9 and J is TRBJ2-1; D is ambiguous. The CDR3 is made up of 15 amino acids. Between the trimmed V and J ends, which lost 2 bases and 9 bases, there was a span of 17 bases. CDR1 and CDR2 from the germline V gene are SEHNR and FQNEAQ (reference sequence). For the CDR3, the DNA is TGTGCCAGCAGCTTAACTTACCGGAGAAAACCTGAGCAGTTCTTC. It translates to CASSLTYRRKPEQFF.

The genes are TRBV20-1 and TRBJ2-1, with D maybe TRBD2 (6 bases). Germline assignment: CDR1 DFQATT and CDR2 SNEGSKA (reference sequence). V was pared by 3 bases and J by 0 bases, with 15 bases between. The CDR3 has 16 amino acids. The CDR3 sequence is CSASPGRSGSYNEQFF. The CDR3 coding sequence is TGCAGTGCTAGCCCCGGGAGATCTGGCTCCTACAATGAGCAGTTCTTC.

The chain recombines TRBV12-3 or TRBV12-4 with TRBJ1-1; weak D call: TRBD1 (5 bases). The CDR3 runs to 15 residues. V was trimmed by 6 bases and J by 7 bases, leaving 21 bases between them. For the CDR3, the DNA is TGTGCCAGCAGCCCCGACGGGACGGAACCTAGTGAAGCTTTCTTT. Its translation: CASSPDGTEPSEAFF.

This clonotype was detected only a few times. The chain recombines TRBV28 with TRBJ2-7; 13 bases are a match to TRBD2. The length of the CDR3 is 17 residues. J gave up 2 bases and V 5 bases, and 9 bases lay outside the gene matches. Germline assignment: CDR1 MDHEN and CDR2 SYDVKM. CDR3 loop: CASSPSTSGRGPYEQYF. CDR3 coding DNA: TGTGCCAGCAGTCCCTCCACTAGCGGGAGGGGACCCTACGAGCAGTACTTC.

This chain joins TRBV7-9 and TRBJ2-7, with D possibly being TRBD1 (5 bases). The CDR3 is 12 residues long. Looked up from germline, CDR1 is SEHNR and CDR2 is FQNEAQ (reference sequence). Trimming removed 2 bases from V and 6 bases from J, with 8 bases in between. The DNA for the CDR3 is TGTGCCAGCAGCTTACAGGGAATCGAGCAGTACTTC. It yields the protein CASSLQGIEQYF. Full variable domain (remainder filled in from reference TRBV7-9 and TRBJ2-7): DTGVSQNPRHKITKRGQNVTFRCDPISEHNRLYWYRQTLGQGPEFLTYFQNEAQLEKSRLLSDRFSAERPKGSFSTLEIQRTEQGDSAMYLCASSLQGIEQYFGPGTRLTVT.

This clonotype was detected once. This chain uses TRBV11-2 with TRBJ2-1; 10 bases align to TRBD2. This CDR3 has 15 residues. Looked up from germline, CDR1 is SGHAT and CDR2 is FQNNGV. The J segment lost 6 bases and the V segment lost 0 bases, leaving 2 bases of the junction unmatched. The CDR3 spells CASSLEAGGSNEQFF. The CDR3 nucleotides read TGTGCCAGCAGCTTAGAAGCGGGGGGGTCCAATGAGCAGTTCTTC.

This chain connects TRBV28 to TRBJ1-5; 7 bases match TRBD1. Germline CDR1 MDHEN, CDR2 SYDVKM. With V trimmed by 6 bases and J by 6 bases, 8 bases remained unmatched. The CDR3 is made up of 14 amino acids. CDR3 loop: CASRGQGGTQPQHF. CDR3 DNA sequence: TGTGCCAGCAGGGGCCAGGGGGGGACTCAGCCCCAGCATTTT.

J is TRBJ2-7 and V is TRBV6-6; 10 bases align to TRBD2. There are 13 residues in the CDR3. The V gene's germline CDR1 is MNHNY and CDR2 SVGAGI (reference sequence). V dropped 6 bases and J dropped 3; count of bases not matched to a gene: 2. This chain's CDR3 is CASRLAGGYEQYF. The DNA for the CDR3 is TGTGCCAGCAGATTAGCGGGGGGCTACGAGCAGTACTTC.

This rearrangement joins TRBV28 to TRBJ2-7; 7 nucleotides agree with TRBD2. The ends lost 7 bases at V and 0 bases at J; junction bases unmatched: 0. The CDR3 is 12 amino acids. Germline CDR1 and CDR2: MDHEN and SYDVKM. The CDR3 reads CASKRDSYEQYF. CDR3 bases: TGTGCCAGCAAGCGGGACTCCTACGAGCAGTACTTC.

V and J are TRBV29-1 and TRBJ2-7, with D perhaps TRBD1 (6 bases). V lost 0 bases, J lost 12 bases, and 12 bases lay in between. The CDR3 extends over 11 amino acids. Per the germline V gene, CDR1 is SQVTM and CDR2 is ANQGSEA. CDR3 in amino acids: CSVEEQGRTYF. In DNA, the CDR3 is TGCAGCGTTGAAGAACAGGGTCGAACGTACTTC.

J is TRBJ2-5 and V is TRBV6-6; 8 nucleotides match TRBD2. J lost 0 bases, V lost 8 bases, and 5 bases had no gene match. The CDR3 totals 14 residues. Germline assignment: CDR1 MNHNY and CDR2 SVGAGI (reference sequence). The CDR3 DNA is TGTGCCAGCGCCCGCGGGGGGAACCAAGAGACCCAGTACTTC. It encodes CASARGGNQETQYF.

The chain links TRBV14 to TRBJ2-3, with D possibly matching TRBD2 (5 bases). The CDR3 loop spans 15 amino acids. Trimming took 3 bases from V and 6 from J, leaving 16 bases between them. Germline V gives CDR1 SGHDN, CDR2 FVKESK. Here the CDR3 DNA reads TGTGCCAGCAGCCAGGCCCTCTCCCGAGGGGATACGCAGTATTTT. This codes for CASSQALSRGDTQYF.

The chain has TRBV11-2 and TRBJ2-5; 11 bases line up with TRBD2. CDR1 is SGHAT and CDR2 is FQNNGV in the germline V gene. The trim removed 2 bases at V and 5 bases at J, leaving 22 bases unmatched. The CDR3 has 21 amino acids. The CDR3 region is CASSLNRGSLAGEEGGETQYF. In DNA form, the CDR3 reads TGTGCCAGCAGCTTAAACAGGGGCTCACTAGCGGGAGAGGAAGGAGGGGAGACCCAGTACTTC.

A few counts support this clonotype. The J gene is TRBJ2-1, the V gene TRBV29-1; 7 nucleotides line up with TRBD2. This CDR3 spans 12 amino acids. V lost 5 bases to trimming and J lost 9 bases; unmatched junction nucleotides: 7. Germline V gives CDR1 SQVTM, CDR2 ANQGSEA. CDR3 loop: CSVQRGRGEQFF. CDR3 nucleotides: TGCAGCGTTCAACGGGGGAGGGGTGAGCAGTTCTTC.

V is TRBV12-3 or TRBV12-4 and J is TRBJ1-2; 9 nucleotides line up with TRBD1. The CDR3 sequence is 16 residues long. The junction had 7 bases not matched to a gene; V was cut back by 5 bases and J by 0 bases. The CDR3: CASSALWTGANYGYTF. CDR3 sequence (DNA): TGTGCCAGCAGTGCCCTCTGGACAGGGGCTAACTATGGCTACACCTTC.

This chain uses TRBV6-1 with TRBJ2-7; D gene ambiguous. The CDR3 has 14 amino acids. Germline CDR1 and CDR2: MNHNS and SASEGT. With 6 bases removed from V and 2 bases from J, the gap between germline ends came to 14 bases. CDR3 nucleotides: TGTGCCAGCAGAACTACCGGGCGAACCTACGAGCAGTACTTC. Its translation is CASRTTGRTYEQYF.

This chain uses TRBV7-9 with TRBJ2-1; the D is unclear. Germline-derived CDR1 and CDR2 are SEHNR and FQNEAQ (reference sequence). The length of the CDR3 is 14 residues. The V gene lost 3 bases and the J gene lost 9 bases, with 15 bases spanning the gap. The chain's CDR3 is CASSLSGPSGEQFF. The CDR3 DNA reads as TGTGCCAGCAGCTTGTCTGGCCCCTCTGGTGAGCAGTTCTTC.